This T cell receptor beta chain was documented in a study of cytomegalovirus exposure and HLA in healthy donors. General study results and limits: With DRB1 most and HLA-C fewest, TCR association rates differed between HLA loci in a later analysis. For most TCR beta V segments, an earlier analysis put the productive rate at about 87% or about 30% of the time.

Trimming cost V 4 bases and J 2 bases, with 12 bases left between them. The CDR3 is 14 residues long. Germline CDR1 is MNHEY and CDR2 is SMNVEV (reference sequence). The PCR contained 60 Vbeta and 13 Jbeta primers. The repertoire was sequenced with immunoSEQ multiplex PCR; TCRdb's copy has only in-frame clones and lacks some. The sample records more than 100,000 clones, approximately 64% being singletons. Regarding this clone: The antigen is not known.

This receptor was taken from a woman aged 45 to 65 in good health and CMV-seronegative. V usage is TRBV27 and J usage is TRBJ2-7; D perhaps matches TRBD2 (5 bases). Sequencing was carried out using PBMCs. CDR3 protein: CASSSADYTYEQYF. DNA for the CDR3: TGTGCCAGCAGTTCTGCCGACTATACCTACGAGCAGTACTTC.